The 10 T cell receptor beta chains presented below share a single source sample, sequenced in a study of cytomegalovirus exposure and HLA in healthy donors. This PCR relied on a set of 60 Vbeta primers and 13 Jbeta primers. Assay: immunoSEQ multiplex PCR; the TCRdb copy retains only in-frame clones and omits some. The table shows about 120,000 clones, with 63% occurring only once. Sequencing was done on a sample of PBMCs. The receptors come from a man aged 35 to 55 in good health and CMV-seropositive.

In its sample, this clone was seen a few times. The CDR3 DNA follows: TGTGCCAGCGAAAAGGACAGGGGTTCGGCTGAAGCTTTCTTT. It codes for CASEKDRGSAEAFF. The gene calls are TRBV19 and TRBJ1-1; 9 bases are a match to TRBD1. This CDR3 contains 14 residues. V lost 9 bases to trimming and J lost 6 bases; unmatched junction nucleotides: 11. The germline gives CDR1 LNHDA, CDR2 SQIVND (reference sequence).

This chain links TRBV18 with TRBJ2-2; TRBD1 is a possible D gene (5 bases). The CDR3 loop spans 15 amino acids. V was trimmed by 6 bases and J by 7 bases, leaving 18 bases between them. Germline values: CDR1 KGHSH, CDR2 LQKENI. This CDR3 reads CASSPSMGPSGELFF. Written as DNA, the CDR3 is TGTGCCAGCTCTCCCTCAATGGGGCCGAGCGGGGAGCTGTTTTTT.

This clone appeared a few times. The chain carries TRBV12-5 and TRBJ2-7; possible D gene TRBD1, 6 bases. V lost 6 bases and J 3 bases, leaving 18 bases between the germline ends. CDR1 and CDR2 (germline): LGHNT, FRNRAP. This CDR3 is 15 amino acids long. CDR3 in DNA: TGTGCTAGTGGACAGGGTTCTGGGTATAACTACGAGCAGTACTTC. It encodes CASGQGSGYNYEQYF.

The rearrangement joins TRBV2 to TRBJ2-5, with D tentatively TRBD1 (6 bases). From germline, CDR1 is SNHLY and CDR2 FYNNEI. This CDR3 is built from 14 residues. V lost 6 bases, J lost 1 base, and 12 bases lay in between. The CDR3 coding sequence is TGTGCCAGCAGCGCGGACAGTCTCCAAGAGACCCAGTACTTC. As protein: CASSADSLQETQYF.

This rearrangement joins TRBV27 to TRBJ2-5, with D unclear. Germline CDR1 is MNHEY and CDR2 is SMNVEV (reference sequence). This CDR3 comprises 13 residues. The germline V and J ends were trimmed by 4 bases and 0 bases, with 6 bases remaining between them. CDR3 nucleotides: TGTGCCAGCAGTTCCCCGTACCAAGAGACCCAGTACTTC. Residues: CASSSPYQETQYF.

This clone has just a few counts. The chain uses TRBV5-4 and TRBJ1-2; D is uncertain. CDR1 SGHNT and CDR2 YYREEE come from the germline V gene (reference sequence). The CDR3 covers 12 residues. The V end lost 5 bases, the J end lost 7 bases, and 12 bases lay between the germline ends. CDR3 region: CASRGRLSGYTF. For the CDR3, the DNA is TGTGCCAGCAGAGGCAGGCTGTCTGGCTACACCTTC. The full variable domain, rest sourced from reference TRBV5-4 and TRBJ1-2, is ETGVTQSPTHLIKTRGQQVTLRCSSQSGHNTVSWYQQALGQGPQFIFQYYREEENGRGNFPPRFSGLQFPNYSSELNVNALELDDSALYLCASRGRLSGYTFGSGTRLTVV.

This clone came up a few times. The rearrangement uses TRBV21-1 and TRBJ2-1; the table assigns TRBD2, which was not confirmed against the DNA. TRBV21-1 is reported as a pseudogene. The CDR3 extends over 15 amino acids. The CDR3: CASNLAGGLGNEQFF. As DNA, the CDR3 is TGTGCCAGCAATCTAGCGGGGGGGTTGGGCAATGAGCAGTTCTTC.

The chain combines TRBV7-8 with TRBJ1-5; 9 bases fit TRBD1. This CDR3 is built from 17 residues. J was trimmed by 4 bases and V by 5 bases; bases with no gene match: 12. Germline CDR1 SGHVS, CDR2 FQNEAQ. CDR3 DNA: TGTGCCAGCAGCGGCGACTGGGACAGGGCGTGGAATCAGCCCCAGCATTTT. Its translation: CASSGDWDRAWNQPQHF.

This clone appeared a few times. The chain joins TRBV5-1 to TRBJ2-7; 7 bases map to TRBD2. V was pared by 5 bases and J by 2 bases, with 1 base of the junction left unmatched. CDR3 length: 12 residues. From germline, CDR1 is SGHRS and CDR2 YFSETQ. As DNA, the CDR3 is TGCGCCAGCAGTGGGGGGGCCTACGAGCAGTACTTC. Its translation: CASSGGAYEQYF. The whole variable domain, remainder taken from reference TRBV5-1 and TRBJ2-7, is KAGVTQTPRYLIKTRGQQVTLSCSPISGHRSVSWYQQTPGQGLQFLFEYFSETQRNKGNFPGRFSGRQFSNSRSEMNVSTLELGDSALYLCASSGGAYEQYFGPGTRLTVT.

This chain uses TRBV29-1 with TRBJ2-7; 11 bases align to TRBD1. The V and J ends lost 3 bases and 8 bases, in that order; junction bases with no gene match: 6. CDR3 length equals 13 residues. CDR1 and CDR2 from the germline V gene are SQVTM and ANQGSEA. The CDR3 DNA is TGCAGCGTTGAGGGACAGGGGGGCTCGCAGCAGTACTTC. Its translation is CSVEGQGGSQQYF.